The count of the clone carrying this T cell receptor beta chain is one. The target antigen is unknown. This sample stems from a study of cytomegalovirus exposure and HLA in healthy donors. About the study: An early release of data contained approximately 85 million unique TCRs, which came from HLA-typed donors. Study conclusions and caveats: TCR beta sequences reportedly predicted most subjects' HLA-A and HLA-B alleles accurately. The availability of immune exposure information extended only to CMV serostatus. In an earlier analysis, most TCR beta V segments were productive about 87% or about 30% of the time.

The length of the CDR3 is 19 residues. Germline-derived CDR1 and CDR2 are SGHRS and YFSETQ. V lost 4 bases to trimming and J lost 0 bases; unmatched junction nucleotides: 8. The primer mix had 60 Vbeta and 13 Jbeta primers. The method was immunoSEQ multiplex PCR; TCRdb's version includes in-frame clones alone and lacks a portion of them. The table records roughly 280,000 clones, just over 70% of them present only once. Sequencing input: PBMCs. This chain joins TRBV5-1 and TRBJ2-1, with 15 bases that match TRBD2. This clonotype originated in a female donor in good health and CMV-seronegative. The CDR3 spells CASSGGLAGGPSSYNEQFF. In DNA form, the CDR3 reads TGCGCCAGCAGCGGGGGACTAGCGGGAGGACCCAGCTCCTACAATGAGCAGTTCTTC. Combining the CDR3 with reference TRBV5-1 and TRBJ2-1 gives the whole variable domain KAGVTQTPRYLIKTRGQQVTLSCSPISGHRSVSWYQQTPGQGLQFLFEYFSETQRNKGNFPGRFSGRQFSNSRSEMNVSTLELGDSALYLCASSGGLAGGPSSYNEQFFGPGTRLTVL.